This T cell receptor beta chain emerged from a study of cytomegalovirus exposure and HLA in healthy donors. PCR was performed using 60 Vbeta and 13 Jbeta primers. As originally analysed: Approximately 12 million of the roughly 77 million unique TCR beta chains counted in a later analysis were shared. Some clones are missing from TCRdb's copy, which holds only in-frame ones; the method was immunoSEQ multiplex PCR. V, J and clone size derive from that table, while D and trimming were established from the DNA sequence. Found here are about 140,000 clones, around 80% of them singletons; the top ten hold 3% to 3.5%. This clone turned up a few times. As yet, its antigen is unknown. The CDR3 runs 14 residues. CDR1 is MNHEY, CDR2 SMNVEV, per germline (reference sequence). Unmatched junction bases numbered 9, after V lost 5 bases and J lost 6 bases. Study observations and caveats: Later analysis showed TCR association rates varying by HLA locus, highest for DRB1 and lowest for HLA-C.

Sequencing was performed on PBMCs. The clonotype originates from a man in his forties or fifties in good health and CMV-seronegative. The V gene is TRBV27, the J gene TRBJ1-1; 7 bases agree with TRBD1. The CDR3 spells CASSPRQGRAEAFF. CDR3 bases: TGTGCCAGCAGTCCTCGACAGGGCCGGGCTGAAGCTTTCTTT.